The clone carrying this TCR beta chain was found once. What it recognizes is unknown. These data come from a study of OX40 agonist ivuxolimab in advanced cancers. Study results and limitations: Determination of antigen specificity was not performed for the expanded peripheral T cells. Certain nonresponders additionally had low normalized T-cell clonal expansion.

Deletions cut 2 bases from V and 4 bases from J, with 9 bases between. Per the germline V gene, CDR1 is MNHNY and CDR2 is SVGAGI (reference sequence). The CDR3 extends over 14 amino acids. Here immunoSEQ multiplex PCR was the method, and the copy in TCRdb shows in-frame clones only, minus some. The sample includes tens of thousands of clones, more than 70% of them seen just once. The source is an adult with an advanced solid tumor such as melanoma, head and neck, liver or kidney cancer. The V and J genes are TRBV6-6 and TRBJ1-5; D is unresolved. Sample: CD4+ or CD8+ T cells sorted from blood, taken in a trial of the OX40 agonist ivuxolimab. Here the CDR3 DNA reads TGTGCCAGCAGTTACAGCACCTCGAATCAGCCCCAGCATTTT. Its translation: CASSYSTSNQPQHF.